Shown below are 17 T cell receptor beta chains from a single sample sequenced in a study of patients and donors after allogeneic stem cell transplantation. In TCRdb, the RT-PCR reads were re-called with MiXCR into one record per CDR3 protein. Counted here are around 150,000 distinct CDR3 sequences, over 30% occurring once; the ten biggest clones make up about 50%. Sequencing was carried out using blood, either unsorted or a sorted T cell fraction (not recorded which). These receptor sequences come from a human donor who was either an allogeneic HSCT recipient or a stem cell or donor lymphocyte infusion donor (not recorded which). It is not recorded whose cells these are; they may come from a transplant donor.

The CDR3 DNA reads TGTGCCAGCAGCCCCATAGCGGGGGGCGGCACAGATACGCAGTATTTT. Amino acids: CASSPIAGGGTDTQYF. V and J are TRBV4-2 and TRBJ2-3; 10 nucleotides align to TRBD2. The CDR3 loop spans 16 amino acids. Germline V CDR1 and CDR2: LGHNA, YNFKEQ. With V trimmed by 4 bases and J by 1 base, 5 bases remained unmatched.

V is TRBV9 and J is TRBJ2-5; TRBD2 agrees at 9 bases. The V gene end was trimmed by 0 bases and the J gene end by 5 bases; junction bases not matched to a gene: 5. Germline V gene data show CDR1 as SGDLS and CDR2 as YYNGEE. CDR3 size: 15 residues. The CDR3 loop is CASSVGTSVMETQYF. The CDR3 DNA follows: TGTGCCAGCAGCGTAGGGACTAGCGTAATGGAGACCCAGTACTTC.

This clonotype has just a few counts. The genes are TRBV28 and TRBJ1-6, with D hard to call. Germline-derived CDR1 and CDR2 are MDHEN and SYDVKM. The CDR3 is 12 residues long. The germline V and J ends were trimmed by 3 bases and 7 bases, with 4 bases remaining between them. The CDR3 loop is CASSFVNSPLHF. The CDR3 region has the DNA TGTGCCAGCAGTTTTGTGAATTCACCCCTCCACTTT.

J is TRBJ1-2 and V is TRBV5-1; TRBD1 matches at 7 bases. The germline V gene encodes CDR1 SGHRS and CDR2 YFSETQ. Losses at the gene ends were 7 bases for V and 9 bases for J; bases not matched to a gene: 9. The CDR3 sequence is 12 residues long. This chain's CDR3 is CASLSRGGSYTF. DNA of the CDR3: TGCGCCAGCTTATCCAGGGGGGGTAGCTACACCTTC. The complete variable domain, with remaining parts taken from reference TRBV5-1 and TRBJ1-2, reads KAGVTQTPRYLIKTRGQQVTLSCSPISGHRSVSWYQQTPGQGLQFLFEYFSETQRNKGNFPGRFSGRQFSNSRSEMNVSTLELGDSALYLCASLSRGGSYTFGSGTRLTVV.

This chain links TRBV7-2 with TRBJ1-4; D ambiguous. The CDR3 length is 13 residues. Trimming pared 1 base from V and 5 bases from J, leaving 5 bases between. Germline V gene sequence: CDR1 SGHTA, CDR2 FQGNSA. The CDR3: CASSLEWNEKLFF. The CDR3 DNA is TGTGCCAGCAGCTTAGAGTGGAATGAAAAACTGTTTTTT.

This CDR3 is CASSSRTTEFPYF. The CDR3 region has the DNA TGTGCCAGCAGCTCCAGGACTACGGAGTTCCCGTACTTC. The J gene is TRBJ2-7, the V gene TRBV13; TRBD2 might be the D (6 bases). Germline CDR1 PRHDT, CDR2 FYEKMQ (reference sequence). V was cut by 4 bases and J by 12 bases, with 19 bases left in between. The CDR3 runs 13 residues.

The CDR3, as DNA: TGTGCCAGCAGCGTAGGCCGGACAGATACGCAGTATTTT. Protein sequence: CASSVGRTDTQYF. V and J are TRBV9 and TRBJ2-3; D call uncertain. The germline V and J ends were trimmed by 0 bases and 3 bases, with 5 bases remaining between them. Germline lookup yields CDR1 SGDLS and CDR2 YYNGEE. The CDR3 is 13 amino acids.

This clonotype has a handful of counts. The gene calls are TRBV20-1 and TRBJ2-2; weak D call: TRBD1 (5 bases). CDR1 is DFQATT and CDR2 is SNEGSKA in the germline V gene (reference sequence). This CDR3 spans 13 amino acids. Trimming shortened V by 6 bases and J by 9 bases, and 17 bases separated the two germline ends. CDR3 coding DNA: TGCAGTGCAGGGGTGGGTGGTCGACGGGAGCTGTTTTTT. It is translated as CSAGVGGRRELFF.

V usage is TRBV5-1 and J usage is TRBJ2-7; D unclear. This CDR3 has 14 residues. V was clipped by 0 bases and J by 2 bases, with 9 bases between them. The V gene's germline CDR1 is SGHRS and CDR2 YFSETQ. The CDR3 sequence: CASSLAGRTYEQYF. The CDR3 DNA reads as TGCGCCAGCAGCTTGGCCGGTCGAACCTACGAGCAGTACTTC.

This clonotype was recorded a few times. J is TRBJ1-6 and V is TRBV11-2, with D maybe TRBD1 (6 bases). The CDR3 is 14 residues long. Trimming took off 4 bases at V and 11 bases at J, with 15 bases between the two ends. Germline CDR1 and CDR2: SGHAT and FQNNGV. The CDR3 region has the DNA TGTGCCAGCAGCTGGGCAGGGGAGGCAACACCCCTCCACTTT. It specifies CASSWAGEATPLHF.

This clonotype has just a few counts. The chain couples TRBV15 to TRBJ1-6, with 7 positions matching TRBD1. Germline values: CDR1 LNHNV, CDR2 YYDKDF (reference sequence). CDR3 length: 15 amino acids. V gave up 0 bases and J gave up 10 bases; unmatched junction bases: 6. The CDR3 sequence is CATSREDRVGSPLHF. CDR3 DNA sequence: TGTGCCACCAGCAGAGAAGACAGGGTAGGATCACCCCTCCACTTT.

This clonotype was detected a few times. The chain employs TRBV12-3 or TRBV12-4 and TRBJ2-2; D remains ambiguous. V was clipped by 4 bases and J by 1 base, with 4 bases between them. The CDR3 runs 13 residues. CDR3 sequence reads: CASSSRNTGELFF. The CDR3 DNA is TGTGCCAGCAGTTCCCGGAACACCGGGGAGCTGTTTTTT.

This clonotype turned up a few times. The CDR3 here is CASSRRDYPYNEQFF. The CDR3 DNA sequence: TGCGCCAGCAGCCGGCGGGACTATCCCTACAATGAGCAGTTCTTC. The genes are TRBV4-1 and TRBJ2-1; 7 nucleotides match TRBD2. Germline CDR1 is MGHRA and CDR2 is YSYEKL. V lost 4 bases and J lost 2; bases outside the gene matches: 5. The CDR3 spans 15 residues.

V is TRBV6-2 or TRBV6-3 and J is TRBJ2-7; D is perhaps TRBD1 or TRBD2 (5 bases each). Germline CDR1 reads MNHEY; CDR2 reads SVGEGT. V was trimmed by 2 bases and J by 5 bases, leaving 19 bases between them. CDR3 length: 16 residues. The DNA of the CDR3 is TGTGCCAGCAGTTACGACCTGGGGGTGATGGTGGACGAGCAGTACTTC. As protein: CASSYDLGVMVDEQYF.

The chain joins TRBV4-1 to TRBJ2-2; TRBD1 matches 11 bases. Looked up from germline, CDR1 is MGHRA and CDR2 is YSYEKL. The length of the CDR3 is 17 residues. With V trimmed by 6 bases and J by 6 bases, 12 bases remained unmatched. The CDR3 is CASRAIGGQGVSGELFF. The CDR3 bases are TGCGCCAGCAGAGCTATCGGGGGACAGGGGGTATCCGGGGAGCTGTTTTTT.

This chain links TRBV9 with TRBJ2-3, with D possibly being TRBD2 (6 bases). Between the trimmed V and J ends, which lost 3 bases and 0 bases, there was a span of 8 bases. This CDR3 spans 14 amino acids. The germline V gene has CDR1 SGDLS and CDR2 YYNGEE. Here the CDR3 DNA reads TGTGCCAGCAGCGGGGGGGATAGCACAGATACGCAGTATTTT. This gives the protein CASSGGDSTDTQYF.

There are a few counts of this clonotype. V is TRBV12-3 or TRBV12-4 and J is TRBJ1-3; 7 nucleotides align to TRBD1. The trim removed 6 bases at V and 3 bases at J, leaving 11 bases unmatched. CDR3 length equals 16 residues. CDR3 bases: TGTGCCAGCAGAGGCGGGACAGCTGGAGGTGGAAACACCATATATTTT. Its translation is CASRGGTAGGGNTIYF.